A selection of T cell receptor beta chains follows, all from one sample in a study of CD8+ T cells in alopecia areata. The repertoire was sequenced with immunoSEQ multiplex PCR; TCRdb's copy has only in-frame clones and lacks some. The sample holds some 80,000 clones; around two thirds are singletons and the top ten take around 24%. Material: CD8+ T cells sorted from blood, obtained at week 24, from a patient treated with tofacitinib. All receptors derive from a human donor with alopecia areata. Each CDR3 is given with its conserved first and last residue. D genes are given only for firm matches. Some rows mark clone size as missing; the rest say once, few, many or name a class of expanded clone.

clone_size: NA; v_call: TRBV5-8; j_call: TRBJ2-1; d_call: NA; cdr3_length: 13; cdr3_aa: CASSLGPNNEQFF; cdr3_nt: TGTGCCAGCAGCTTGGGACCAAACAATGAGCAGTTCTTC
clone_size: once; v_call: TRBV7-2; j_call: TRBJ2-2; d_call: TRBD2; cdr3_length: 17; cdr3_aa: CASSPHRAGASVGELFF; cdr3_nt: TGTGCCAGCAGCCCGCACCGGGCGGGAGCCTCCGTTGGGGAGCTGTTTTTT
clone_size: NA; v_call: TRBV29-1; j_call: TRBJ1-1; d_call: NA; cdr3_length: 11; cdr3_aa: CSVESAEEAFF; cdr3_nt: TGCAGCGTTGAGTCTGCCGAGGAAGCTTTCTTT
clone_size: NA; v_call: TRBV7-9; j_call: TRBJ1-1; d_call: NA; cdr3_length: 14; cdr3_aa: CASSLDSRVTEAFF; cdr3_nt: TGTGCCAGCAGCTTAGATTCCAGGGTGACTGAAGCTTTCTTT
clone_size: NA; v_call: TRBV7-2; j_call: TRBJ2-1; d_call: TRBD2; cdr3_length: 14; cdr3_aa: CASSLLTSENEQFF; cdr3_nt: TGTGCCAGCAGCTTATTAACTAGCGAGAATGAGCAGTTCTTC
clone_size: NA; v_call: TRBV2; j_call: TRBJ2-1; d_call: TRBD2; cdr3_length: 17; cdr3_aa: CASSEDKLADSYNEQFF; cdr3_nt: TGTGCCAGCAGTGAGGATAAACTAGCGGACTCCTACAATGAGCAGTTCTTC
clone_size: once; v_call: TRBV7-2; j_call: TRBJ2-3; d_call: TRBD1; cdr3_length: 15; cdr3_aa: CASSTGQGLTDTQYF; cdr3_nt: TGTGCCAGCAGCACTGGACAGGGACTCACAGATACGCAGTATTTT
clone_size: few; v_call: TRBV4-2; j_call: TRBJ2-5; d_call: NA; cdr3_length: 14; cdr3_aa: CASSRLSGDETQYF; cdr3_nt: TGTGCCAGCAGCCGACTTAGTGGGGACGAGACCCAGTACTTC
clone_size: NA; v_call: TRBV10-3; j_call: TRBJ2-3; d_call: NA; cdr3_length: 14; cdr3_aa: CAIRRQVSTDTQYF; cdr3_nt: TGTGCCATCAGACGACAGGTCAGCACAGATACGCAGTATTTT
clone_size: NA; v_call: TRBV29-1; j_call: TRBJ2-1; d_call: NA; cdr3_length: 13; cdr3_aa: CSVEEAGHNEQFF; cdr3_nt: TGCAGCGTTGAAGAGGCGGGGCACAATGAGCAGTTCTTC
clone_size: NA; v_call: TRBV7-2; j_call: TRBJ2-7; d_call: NA; cdr3_length: 14; cdr3_aa: CASSLVPAAYEQYF; cdr3_nt: TGTGCCAGCAGCTTAGTACCGGCCGCCTACGAGCAGTACTTC
clone_size: NA; v_call: TRBV7-9; j_call: TRBJ1-2; d_call: NA; cdr3_length: 13; cdr3_aa: CASSPDRTHGYTF; cdr3_nt: TGTGCCAGCAGCCCCGACAGGACACATGGCTACACCTTC
clone_size: few; v_call: TRBV5-1; j_call: TRBJ2-7; d_call: TRBD1; cdr3_length: 13; cdr3_aa: CASSWTGGYEQYF; cdr3_nt: TGCGCCAGCAGCTGGACAGGGGGCTACGAGCAGTACTTC
clone_size: NA; v_call: TRBV10-3; j_call: TRBJ2-5; d_call: TRBD1; cdr3_length: 16; cdr3_aa: CAIGGMWTGGEETQYF; cdr3_nt: TGTGCCATCGGAGGAATGTGGACAGGGGGGGAAGAGACCCAGTACTTC
clone_size: NA; v_call: TRBV7-2; j_call: TRBJ2-1; d_call: NA; cdr3_length: 14; cdr3_aa: CASSLGAGMNEQFF; cdr3_nt: TGTGCCAGCAGCTTAGGGGCAGGGATGAATGAGCAGTTCTTC
clone_size: NA; v_call: TRBV7-9; j_call: TRBJ1-1; d_call: NA; cdr3_length: 13; cdr3_aa: CASSLGTTTEAFF; cdr3_nt: TGTGCCAGCAGCCTCGGGACAACGACTGAAGCTTTCTTT
clone_size: NA; v_call: TRBV28; j_call: TRBJ2-7; d_call: NA; cdr3_length: 13; cdr3_aa: CASSLIGSYEQYF; cdr3_nt: TGTGCCAGCAGTTTGATCGGCTCCTACGAGCAGTACTTC
clone_size: NA; v_call: TRBV27; j_call: TRBJ2-7; d_call: TRBD2; cdr3_length: 15; cdr3_aa: CASSLSTGGGNEQYF; cdr3_nt: TGTGCCAGCAGTTTATCGACGGGAGGAGGGAACGAGCAGTACTTC
clone_size: NA; v_call: TRBV6-5; j_call: TRBJ2-5; d_call: NA; cdr3_length: 11; cdr3_aa: CASLGQETQYF; cdr3_nt: TGTGCCAGCCTGGGACAAGAGACCCAGTACTTC
clone_size: few; v_call: TRBV19; j_call: TRBJ2-1; d_call: NA; cdr3_length: 12; cdr3_aa: CASSATSHEQFF; cdr3_nt: TGTGCCAGTAGCGCTACTAGTCATGAGCAGTTCTTC
clone_size: NA; v_call: TRBV5-1; j_call: TRBJ2-7; d_call: NA; cdr3_length: 16; cdr3_aa: CASSLVGTFTYYEQYF; cdr3_nt: TGCGCCAGCAGCTTGGTTGGGACATTCACGTACTACGAGCAGTACTTC
clone_size: NA; v_call: TRBV9; j_call: TRBJ2-1; d_call: NA; cdr3_length: 15; cdr3_aa: CASSPDLSSYNEQFF; cdr3_nt: TGTGCCAGCAGCCCCGACTTGAGCTCCTACAATGAGCAGTTCTTC
clone_size: NA; v_call: TRBV5-1; j_call: TRBJ2-7; d_call: TRBD1; cdr3_length: 15; cdr3_aa: CASSLGQGEWDEQYF; cdr3_nt: TGCGCCAGCAGCCTAGGACAGGGTGAGTGGGACGAGCAGTACTTC
clone_size: NA; v_call: TRBV28; j_call: TRBJ2-5; d_call: TRBD2; cdr3_length: 15; cdr3_aa: CASSGTSGTQETQYF; cdr3_nt: TGTGCCAGCAGCGGGACTAGCGGGACCCAAGAGACCCAGTACTTC
clone_size: NA; v_call: TRBV30; j_call: TRBJ2-6; d_call: TRBD1; cdr3_length: 16; cdr3_aa: CAWSPGTGTGANVLTF; cdr3_nt: TGTGCCTGGAGTCCCGGGACAGGGACTGGGGCCAACGTCCTGACTTTC
clone_size: NA; v_call: TRBV25-1; j_call: TRBJ2-7; d_call: TRBD2; cdr3_length: 14; cdr3_aa: CASSEAGDSYEQYF; cdr3_nt: TGTGCCAGCAGTGAAGCGGGAGACTCCTACGAGCAGTACTTC
clone_size: NA; v_call: TRBV4-3; j_call: TRBJ2-7; d_call: NA; cdr3_length: 14; cdr3_aa: CASSQDRSGKEQYF; cdr3_nt: TGCGCCAGCAGCCAAGATAGATCAGGGAAGGAGCAGTACTTC
clone_size: NA; v_call: TRBV7-9; j_call: TRBJ2-3; d_call: NA; cdr3_length: 13; cdr3_aa: CASSLGWTDTQYF; cdr3_nt: TGTGCCAGCAGCTTAGGGTGGACAGATACGCAGTATTTT
clone_size: NA; v_call: TRBV28; j_call: TRBJ2-5; d_call: TRBD2; cdr3_length: 16; cdr3_aa: CASSPELAGEGETQYF; cdr3_nt: TGTGCCAGCAGTCCCGAATTGGCGGGAGAAGGAGAGACCCAGTACTTC
clone_size: NA; v_call: TRBV27; j_call: TRBJ2-7; d_call: TRBD1; cdr3_length: 14; cdr3_aa: CASRPGQRSYEQYF; cdr3_nt: TGTGCCAGCAGACCGGGACAGAGATCATACGAGCAGTACTTC
clone_size: NA; v_call: TRBV7-2; j_call: TRBJ2-3; d_call: NA; cdr3_length: 15; cdr3_aa: CASSPTTVSTDTQYF; cdr3_nt: TGTGCCAGCAGCCCAACGACAGTTAGCACAGATACGCAGTATTTT
clone_size: NA; v_call: TRBV7-2; j_call: TRBJ2-7; d_call: TRBD2; cdr3_length: 13; cdr3_aa: CASSPWGGHEQYF; cdr3_nt: TGTGCCAGCAGCCCGTGGGGGGGTCACGAGCAGTACTTC
clone_size: NA; v_call: TRBV30; j_call: TRBJ2-4; d_call: TRBD2; cdr3_length: 15; cdr3_aa: CAWSLAGGPGDIQYF; cdr3_nt: TGTGCCTGGAGCCTAGCGGGAGGGCCGGGGGACATTCAGTACTTC
clone_size: NA; v_call: TRBV7-2; j_call: TRBJ2-5; d_call: NA; cdr3_length: 15; cdr3_aa: CASSADLGSQETQYF; cdr3_nt: TGTGCCAGCAGCGCCGACTTGGGGTCCCAAGAGACCCAGTACTTC
clone_size: NA; v_call: TRBV5-1; j_call: TRBJ2-2; d_call: TRBD1; cdr3_length: 15; cdr3_aa: CASRSGGANTGELFF; cdr3_nt: TGCGCCAGCAGGTCAGGGGGCGCGAACACCGGGGAGCTGTTTTTT
clone_size: NA; v_call: TRBV2; j_call: TRBJ2-1; d_call: NA; cdr3_length: 14; cdr3_aa: CASSEYLGANEQFF; cdr3_nt: TGTGCCAGCAGTGAATATTTGGGGGCCAATGAGCAGTTCTTC
clone_size: NA; v_call: TRBV9; j_call: TRBJ2-5; d_call: NA; cdr3_length: 13; cdr3_aa: CASSVDGGETQYF; cdr3_nt: TGTGCCAGCAGCGTAGATGGCGGAGAGACCCAGTACTTC
clone_size: NA; v_call: TRBV5-5; j_call: TRBJ2-5; d_call: TRBD2; cdr3_length: 16; cdr3_aa: CASSFTSGEYQETQYF; cdr3_nt: TGTGCCAGCAGCTTTACTAGCGGGGAGTACCAAGAGACCCAGTACTTC
clone_size: NA; v_call: TRBV30; j_call: TRBJ2-2; d_call: TRBD2; cdr3_length: 16; cdr3_aa: CAWSEGLAGVVGELFF; cdr3_nt: TGTGCCTGGAGTGAGGGGCTAGCGGGAGTCGTCGGGGAGCTGTTTTTT
clone_size: NA; v_call: TRBV13; j_call: TRBJ2-1; d_call: TRBD2; cdr3_length: 16; cdr3_aa: CASSGGLAPPYNEQFF; cdr3_nt: TGTGCCAGCAGCGGTGGACTAGCGCCACCCTACAATGAGCAGTTCTTC